Listed below are T cell receptor beta chains from one sample, sequenced in a study of metastatic and nonmetastatic thyroid tumors. MiXCR was used by TCRdb to re-call the PCR reads. Of around 42,000 clones in the sample, around 10% are singletons; the top ten hold around 21%. The sample consisted of blood. These receptors were collected from a female donor with papillary thyroid cancer or a benign thyroid nodule (not recorded which). Some clones in this sample may be carry-over from other donors' samples. The CDR3 runs from the conserved cysteine through the conserved F or W. Fields, in order: CDR3 DNA, CDR3 protein, J gene, D gene, clone size, V gene. A D gene is named only where the DNA matches it firmly. Expanded clones get a size class; other rows say once, few or many, or leave the size out.

cdr3_nt: TGCAGTGCCTGGGACGGGACAGGGGGGGAGGATGGCTACACCTTC; cdr3_aa: CSAWDGTGGEDGYTF; j_call: TRBJ1-2; d_call: TRBD1; clone_size: medium-sized; v_call: TRBV20-1
cdr3_nt: TGCAGTGCTAGAGAGGCCGCGTTGGAGACCCAGTACTTC; cdr3_aa: CSAREAALETQYF; j_call: TRBJ2-5; d_call: -; clone_size: many; v_call: TRBV20-1
cdr3_nt: TGTGCCAGCAGTTTACTCCCCCCCAATGAGCAGTTCTTC; cdr3_aa: CASSLLPPNEQFF; j_call: TRBJ2-1; d_call: -; clone_size: -; v_call: TRBV28
cdr3_nt: TGTGCCAGCAGCCATAGACAGGGAAACTATGGCTACACCTTC; cdr3_aa: CASSHRQGNYGYTF; j_call: TRBJ1-2; d_call: TRBD1; clone_size: many; v_call: TRBV3-1
cdr3_nt: TGCAGTGCTACCGGACTAGCGGGAGGGCCCCACCTGTGGGAGACCCAGTACTTC; cdr3_aa: CSATGLAGGPHLWETQYF; j_call: TRBJ2-5; d_call: TRBD2; clone_size: -; v_call: TRBV20-1
cdr3_nt: TGCAGTGCTAGAACCACGTATTTAGGGCAGAGGCCCCATAATTCCAATGAGCAGTTCTTC; cdr3_aa: CSARTTYLGQRPHNSNEQFF; j_call: TRBJ2-1; d_call: -; clone_size: -; v_call: TRBV20-1
cdr3_nt: TGTGCCAGCGTCCAGGGATCCAGTGGAAACACCATATATTTT; cdr3_aa: CASVQGSSGNTIYF; j_call: TRBJ1-3; d_call: -; clone_size: -; v_call: TRBV7-8
cdr3_nt: TGTGCCAGCTCAAAAGTTGGGACAGCAAGCCTTAAAGCGGGAGGAAGAGAGCAGTACTTC; cdr3_aa: CASSKVGTASLKAGGREQYF; j_call: TRBJ2-7; d_call: TRBD2; clone_size: many; v_call: TRBV18
cdr3_nt: TGTGCCAGCACTTTGTCCGGGACAGGGGGATACGAGCAGTACTTC; cdr3_aa: CASTLSGTGGYEQYF; j_call: TRBJ2-7; d_call: TRBD1; clone_size: -; v_call: TRBV11-2
cdr3_nt: TGTGCCAGCAGCCCCACCGGGACAGCCTTGCCCCTCCACTTT; cdr3_aa: CASSPTGTALPLHF; j_call: TRBJ1-6; d_call: TRBD1; clone_size: many; v_call: TRBV5-6
cdr3_nt: TGCGCCTGTCGGGGACTAGCATCCAATGAGCAGTTCTTC; cdr3_aa: CACRGLASNEQFF; j_call: TRBJ2-1; d_call: TRBD2; clone_size: -; v_call: TRBV5-1
cdr3_nt: TGCAGTGACGGGACAGGAGGGACCTACGAGCAGCACTTC; cdr3_aa: CSDGTGGTYEQHF; j_call: TRBJ2-7; d_call: TRBD1; clone_size: -; v_call: TRBV20-1
cdr3_nt: TGTGCCAGTAGTAACAGAGCGGGAGTAATCACCGGGGAGCTGTTTTTT; cdr3_aa: CASSNRAGVITGELFF; j_call: TRBJ2-2; d_call: TRBD2; clone_size: many; v_call: TRBV19
cdr3_nt: TGCGCCAGCAGCCAAGGGGGGCTTAAGGACACTGAAGCTTTCTTT; cdr3_aa: CASSQGGLKDTEAFF; j_call: TRBJ1-1; d_call: -; clone_size: many; v_call: TRBV4-1
cdr3_nt: TGCGCCAGCAGTGTACGGGCCCCTTCTGATGGCTACACCTTC; cdr3_aa: CASSVRAPSDGYTF; j_call: TRBJ1-2; d_call: -; clone_size: many; v_call: TRBV10-2
cdr3_nt: TGTGCCAGCAGTTTACGGAGGGTTACTAATGAAAAACTGTTTTTT; cdr3_aa: CASSLRRVTNEKLFF; j_call: TRBJ1-4; d_call: -; clone_size: many; v_call: TRBV28
cdr3_nt: TGCGCCAGCAGCTTACTAGCGGGAGTCCCCGAGCAGTACTTC; cdr3_aa: CASSLLAGVPEQYF; j_call: TRBJ2-7; d_call: TRBD2; clone_size: many; v_call: TRBV5-1
cdr3_nt: TGCGCCAGCAGCTTGGCAAGCTCCTACGAGCAGTACTTC; cdr3_aa: CASSLASSYEQYF; j_call: TRBJ2-7; d_call: -; clone_size: many; v_call: TRBV5-1
cdr3_nt: TGCAGTGCCCGCCGGCTTCCGGGGACAGGGGGAACTCAGCCCCAGCATTTT; cdr3_aa: CSARRLPGTGGTQPQHF; j_call: TRBJ1-5; d_call: TRBD1; clone_size: many; v_call: TRBV20-1
cdr3_nt: TGCAGTGCCCCTCGGGAGGGGAAGGGGCGGACTAATGAAAAACTGTTTTTT; cdr3_aa: CSAPREGKGRTNEKLFF; j_call: TRBJ1-4; d_call: -; clone_size: many; v_call: TRBV20-1
cdr3_nt: TGTGCCACCAGTGGTACAGGGGCGTACGAGCAGTACTTC; cdr3_aa: CATSGTGAYEQYF; j_call: TRBJ2-7; d_call: TRBD1; clone_size: -; v_call: TRBV24-1
cdr3_nt: TGTGCCAGCAGTTTTCAGGAATTCAATCAGCCCCAGCATTTT; cdr3_aa: CASSFQEFNQPQHF; j_call: TRBJ1-5; d_call: -; clone_size: few; v_call: TRBV12-3/TRBV12-4
cdr3_nt: TGTGCCAGTAGTAGTGTGCGGGCCAATCAGCCCCAGCATTTT; cdr3_aa: CASSSVRANQPQHF; j_call: TRBJ1-5; d_call: -; clone_size: many; v_call: TRBV19
cdr3_nt: TGTGCCAGTAGTATAGAAAGGGTGACCCAAAGAAGGCTAGCGGGTTACAATGAGCAGTTCTTC; cdr3_aa: CASSIERVTQRRLAGYNEQFF; j_call: TRBJ2-1; d_call: TRBD2; clone_size: many; v_call: TRBV19
cdr3_nt: TGTGCCAGCATCGGACTAGCGGGAGGCACCGGGGAGCTGTTTTTT; cdr3_aa: CASIGLAGGTGELFF; j_call: TRBJ2-2; d_call: TRBD2; clone_size: many; v_call: TRBV6-1
cdr3_nt: TGCGCCAGCAGCTTTCTAGGGAAGGACCAGCCCCAGCATTTT; cdr3_aa: CASSFLGKDQPQHF; j_call: TRBJ1-5; d_call: -; clone_size: many; v_call: TRBV5-1
cdr3_nt: TGTGCCAGCAGTGAAGCGCGGCTCACAAATGAGCAGTTCTTC; cdr3_aa: CASSEARLTNEQFF; j_call: TRBJ2-1; d_call: -; clone_size: many; v_call: TRBV2
cdr3_nt: TGTGCCAGCAGTTATCAGGGACTAGCGACCGACCGCCGGGGTACGCAGTATTTT; cdr3_aa: CASSYQGLATDRRGTQYF; j_call: TRBJ2-3; d_call: TRBD2; clone_size: many; v_call: TRBV27
cdr3_nt: TGTGCCAGCAGCACCACTCGTACCCCTGAGCAGTTCTTC; cdr3_aa: CASSTTRTPEQFF; j_call: TRBJ2-1; d_call: -; clone_size: many; v_call: TRBV28
cdr3_nt: TGCGCCAGCAGCTTGGGAGACAGGAACTATGGCTACACCTTC; cdr3_aa: CASSLGDRNYGYTF; j_call: TRBJ1-2; d_call: -; clone_size: many; v_call: TRBV5-1
cdr3_nt: TGTGCCAGCAGTTTCCTAGCGACCTACGAGCAGTACTTC; cdr3_aa: CASSFLATYEQYF; j_call: TRBJ2-7; d_call: -; clone_size: many; v_call: TRBV12-3/TRBV12-4
cdr3_nt: TGTGCCAGCAGTGATGTTCATAGCGGATACGAGCAGTACTTC; cdr3_aa: CASSDVHSGYEQYF; j_call: TRBJ2-7; d_call: -; clone_size: many; v_call: TRBV6-1
cdr3_nt: TGCAGTGCTAGACTACTCGGGGACAACTATAGCAATCAGCCCCAGCATTTT; cdr3_aa: CSARLLGDNYSNQPQHF; j_call: TRBJ1-5; d_call: -; clone_size: many; v_call: TRBV20-1
cdr3_nt: TGTGCCAGCAGCTTAGGATACATACACGATGAGCAGTTCTTC; cdr3_aa: CASSLGYIHDEQFF; j_call: TRBJ2-1; d_call: -; clone_size: -; v_call: TRBV11-2
cdr3_nt: TGTGCCAGCTCCGCCCTCGGGGAGACCCAGTACTTC; cdr3_aa: CASSALGETQYF; j_call: TRBJ2-5; d_call: -; clone_size: many; v_call: TRBV7-9
cdr3_nt: TGCAGTGCTAGAGATCCGAGGGGGAGGGTGAACAATGAGCAGTTCTTC; cdr3_aa: CSARDPRGRVNNEQFF; j_call: TRBJ2-1; d_call: -; clone_size: -; v_call: TRBV20-1
cdr3_nt: TGCGCCAGCAGCTTGGTGGGAGGATTGAACACCGGGGAGCTGTTTTTT; cdr3_aa: CASSLVGGLNTGELFF; j_call: TRBJ2-2; d_call: -; clone_size: many; v_call: TRBV5-1
cdr3_nt: TGCGCCAGCCGGGTGGGACAGAGCGGGCTCTTGAGCACTGAAGCTTTCTTT; cdr3_aa: CASRVGQSGLLSTEAFF; j_call: TRBJ1-1; d_call: TRBD1; clone_size: many; v_call: TRBV4-3
cdr3_nt: TGTGCCAGCAGCAAAGGGACTAGCGGGATCGAGCAGTACTTC; cdr3_aa: CASSKGTSGIEQYF; j_call: TRBJ2-7; d_call: TRBD2; clone_size: many; v_call: TRBV6-2/TRBV6-3
cdr3_nt: TGTGCCAGCAGTTTGGGGCTAGCGGACTACGAGCAGTACTTC; cdr3_aa: CASSLGLADYEQYF; j_call: TRBJ2-7; d_call: TRBD2; clone_size: many; v_call: TRBV12-3/TRBV12-4
cdr3_nt: TGTGCCAGCAGCTTGGTGGGTAGCGGGAGCACAGATACGCAGTATTTT; cdr3_aa: CASSLVGSGSTDTQYF; j_call: TRBJ2-3; d_call: TRBD2; clone_size: many; v_call: TRBV5-6
cdr3_nt: TGTGCCAGCAGTGTGGGGACAGCGGCCTACGAGCAGTACTTC; cdr3_aa: CASSVGTAAYEQYF; j_call: TRBJ2-7; d_call: TRBD1; clone_size: few; v_call: TRBV6-1
cdr3_nt: TGTGCCAGCAGCCAAGAACGTCTAGCGTACGAGCAGTACTTC; cdr3_aa: CASSQERLAYEQYF; j_call: TRBJ2-7; d_call: -; clone_size: many; v_call: TRBV4-2
cdr3_nt: TGCAGTGCTAAAGGACTAGCGGAGCTGAACACAGATACGCAGTATTTT; cdr3_aa: CSAKGLAELNTDTQYF; j_call: TRBJ2-3; d_call: TRBD2; clone_size: many; v_call: TRBV20-1
cdr3_nt: TGTGCCAGCAGTAAGGGACTAGCGGAGTACCAAGAGACCCAGTACTTC; cdr3_aa: CASSKGLAEYQETQYF; j_call: TRBJ2-5; d_call: TRBD2; clone_size: many; v_call: TRBV6-2/TRBV6-3
cdr3_nt: TGCGCCAGCGGCGACGGAGCCACAGATACGCAGTATTTT; cdr3_aa: CASGDGATDTQYF; j_call: TRBJ2-3; d_call: -; clone_size: many; v_call: TRBV5-1
cdr3_nt: TGTGCCAGCAGTGAAGGATCAGACTACGAGCAGTACTTC; cdr3_aa: CASSEGSDYEQYF; j_call: TRBJ2-7; d_call: -; clone_size: many; v_call: TRBV6-1
cdr3_nt: TGTGCCACCAGTGACTTAGGTGGCTACACCTTC; cdr3_aa: CATSDLGGYTF; j_call: TRBJ1-2; d_call: -; clone_size: many; v_call: TRBV24-1
cdr3_nt: TGTGCCAGTAGTATTGTACTTAAGAAGACCCAGTACTTC; cdr3_aa: CASSIVLKKTQYF; j_call: TRBJ2-5; d_call: -; clone_size: many; v_call: TRBV19
cdr3_nt: TGTGCCAGCAGCCCCTGGGACAGGACGGACGAGCAGTACTTC; cdr3_aa: CASSPWDRTDEQYF; j_call: TRBJ2-7; d_call: TRBD1; clone_size: many; v_call: TRBV11-2
cdr3_nt: TGCAGTGCTGTGAGGGGAGATACGCAGTATTTT; cdr3_aa: CSAVRGDTQYF; j_call: TRBJ2-3; d_call: -; clone_size: many; v_call: TRBV20-1
cdr3_nt: TGTGCCAGCATCCCCAGACTAGCGGTAGCTTGGGAGCAGTACTTC; cdr3_aa: CASIPRLAVAWEQYF; j_call: TRBJ2-7; d_call: TRBD2; clone_size: -; v_call: TRBV7-2
cdr3_nt: TGTGCCAGCAGCTTGGGGGCGGGGGTAAGCACAGATACGCAGTATTTT; cdr3_aa: CASSLGAGVSTDTQYF; j_call: TRBJ2-3; d_call: TRBD2; clone_size: many; v_call: TRBV5-4
cdr3_nt: TGCGCCAGCAGCCAAGAACGTTTCGCCAGCTCCTACAATGAGCAGTTCTTC; cdr3_aa: CASSQERFASSYNEQFF; j_call: TRBJ2-1; d_call: -; clone_size: many; v_call: TRBV4-3
cdr3_nt: TGTGCCAGCAGCCAAGGCGGGAGTAATGGTGAGCAGTTCTTC; cdr3_aa: CASSQGGSNGEQFF; j_call: TRBJ2-1; d_call: TRBD2; clone_size: many; v_call: TRBV3-1
cdr3_nt: TGCGCCAGCAGCCCCGAGACTAGCGGCAGCACAGATACGCAGTATTTT; cdr3_aa: CASSPETSGSTDTQYF; j_call: TRBJ2-3; d_call: TRBD2; clone_size: -; v_call: TRBV5-1
cdr3_nt: TGTGCCAGCAGTTTTTCCCGGGACGAGCAGTACTTC; cdr3_aa: CASSFSRDEQYF; j_call: TRBJ2-7; d_call: -; clone_size: many; v_call: TRBV28
cdr3_nt: TGTGCCAGCAGTCGATCCGTAACCTCTCCCTACGAGCAGTACTTC; cdr3_aa: CASSRSVTSPYEQYF; j_call: TRBJ2-7; d_call: -; clone_size: -; v_call: TRBV27
cdr3_nt: TGTGCCAGCAGTGCTTCGGGGCAGAACAGCTATGGCTACACCTTC; cdr3_aa: CASSASGQNSYGYTF; j_call: TRBJ1-2; d_call: -; clone_size: many; v_call: TRBV6-1